This T cell receptor beta chain was sequenced during a study of cytomegalovirus exposure and HLA in healthy donors. Unrecorded immune exposure was likely among donors, who were nominally healthy when sampled. Germline V CDR1 and CDR2: SGHRS, YFSETQ. V lost 0 bases, J lost 2 bases, and 11 bases lay in between. This CDR3 is 15 amino acids long. The study ran its PCR with 60 Vbeta and 13 Jbeta primers. Repertoires were generated with immunoSEQ multiplex PCR, while TCRdb's copy carries only in-frame clones and drops some. The sample consists of around 180,000 clones, roughly 80% of them appearing once. In regard to this clone: Its antigen is unidentified.

Study conclusions and caveats: Diagnosis of cytomegalovirus status made by the classifier reportedly showed high specificity and sensitivity.

The sequence was collected from a male donor in good health and CMV-seronegative. Sequenced: PBMCs. This chain connects TRBV5-1 to TRBJ1-1; D perhaps matches TRBD1 (6 bases). The CDR3 loop is CASSLAGQLNTEAFF. The CDR3 DNA follows: TGCGCCAGCAGCTTGGCCGGACAGTTAAACACTGAAGCTTTCTTT.